These T cell receptor beta chains were read from a single sample in a study of shared clonotypes between healthy human individuals. Generated by immunoSEQ multiplex PCR, the TCRdb table keeps only in-frame clones and is missing some. The sample lists 2 million to 3 million clones, 93% occurring once. Sequencing was performed on naive CD4+ T cells from PBMCs. Every receptor here comes from a young man in good health. Some clones in this sample may be carry-over from other donors' samples. Both conserved end residues are trimmed from each CDR3. Size is stated for part of the rows, as once, few or many counts, or as a class when the clone is expanded.

CDR3 protein: AWSAVPVEGYT
clone size: -
V gene: TRBV30
CDR3 length: 11

CDR3 protein: ASSLAGRALGRQPQH
clone size: few
V gene: TRBV7-8
CDR3 length: 15

CDR3 protein: ATSRARSYEGVEQY
clone size: -
V gene: TRBV15
CDR3 length: 14

CDR3 protein: ASSQGQAGSPLH
clone size: -
V gene: TRBV6-6
CDR3 length: 12

CDR3 protein: ASSLALATTYNEQF
clone size: -
V gene: TRBV7-9
CDR3 length: 14

CDR3 protein: SVERSTSGLHYEQY
clone size: -
V gene: TRBV29-1
CDR3 length: 14

CDR3 protein: ASTFGQGAYEQY
clone size: -
V gene: TRBV13
CDR3 length: 12

CDR3 protein: AGGRAIDTQY
clone size: -
V gene: TRBV7-9
CDR3 length: 10

CDR3 protein: AISPRTGGNYGYT
clone size: -
V gene: TRBV10-3
CDR3 length: 13

CDR3 protein: ASSTWTISALGNTIY
clone size: -
V gene: TRBV5-5
CDR3 length: 15

CDR3 protein: ATSRGELAGGIPGELF
clone size: -
V gene: TRBV15
CDR3 length: 16

CDR3 protein: ASSPDRGVQETQY
clone size: -
V gene: TRBV5-1
CDR3 length: 13

CDR3 protein: ASSRQGDSF
clone size: once
V gene: TRBV7-9
CDR3 length: 9

CDR3 protein: ASSIERGTYNEQF
clone size: -
V gene: TRBV19
CDR3 length: 13

CDR3 protein: ASSPDYPGELF
clone size: -
V gene: TRBV6-5
CDR3 length: 11

CDR3 protein: ASSEDGTYGYT
clone size: once
V gene: TRBV5-1
CDR3 length: 11

CDR3 protein: ASREIAFQETQY
clone size: -
V gene: TRBV6-9
CDR3 length: 12

CDR3 protein: ASSLETGLEETQY
clone size: -
V gene: TRBV11-2
CDR3 length: 13

CDR3 protein: ASSEGTLRETQY
clone size: -
V gene: TRBV9
CDR3 length: 12